The 14 T cell receptor beta chains in this list originate from one sample, sequenced in a study of cytotoxic CD8 clonotypes in ibrutinib-treated CLL. The data were produced by immunoSEQ multiplex PCR, yet TCRdb's version contains in-frame clones alone and is incomplete. Here the sample spans some 310,000 clones, roughly 80% being singletons. Sequenced here: PBMCs, sampled before ibrutinib treatment. These receptors all come from a human donor with chronic lymphocytic leukemia.

The chain carries TRBV14 and TRBJ2-3; D is ambiguous. CDR3 size: 13 residues. Trimming pared 4 bases from V and 2 bases from J, leaving 7 bases between. Germline CDR1 and CDR2: SGHDN and FVKESK. CDR3 loop: CASSLRNTDTQYF. The CDR3, as DNA: TGTGCCAGCAGCCTCCGCAACACAGATACGCAGTATTTT. The full variable domain, completed using reference TRBV14 and TRBJ2-3, is EAGVTQFPSHSVIEKGQTVTLRCDPISGHDNLYWYRRVMGKEIKFLLHFVKESKQDESGMPNNRFLAERTGGTYSTLKVQPAELEDSGVYFCASSLRNTDTQYFGPGTRLTVL.

V usage is TRBV7-9 and J usage is TRBJ1-5, with 9 bases matching TRBD1. The germline CDR1 and CDR2 sequences are SEHNR and FQNEAQ (reference sequence). The trim removed 5 bases at V and 1 base at J, leaving 6 bases unmatched. There are 16 residues in the CDR3. CDR3 sequence reads: CASSPGQGLSNQPQHF. CDR3 DNA sequence: TGTGCCAGCAGCCCGGGACAGGGACTGAGCAATCAGCCCCAGCATTTT.

The CDR3, as DNA: TGTGCCAGCAGTTTGCTTCAGGGTGATGCCTACGAGCAGTACTTC. Encoded protein: CASSLLQGDAYEQYF. The J gene is TRBJ2-7, the V gene TRBV28; tentatively, D is TRBD1 (5 bases). V dropped 3 bases and J dropped 2 bases, with 14 bases sitting between them. The CDR3 loop spans 15 amino acids. Germline CDR1 is MDHEN and CDR2 is SYDVKM.

The chain joins TRBV9 to TRBJ1-1; D might be TRBD1 (6 bases). The CDR3 is 12 residues long. The V end lost 0 bases, the J end lost 8 bases, and 8 bases lay between the germline ends. The V gene's germline CDR1 is SGDLS and CDR2 YYNGEE. The CDR3: CASSVVQGEAFF. CDR3 nucleotide sequence: TGTGCCAGCAGCGTAGTGCAGGGGGAAGCTTTCTTT.

This chain uses TRBV11-2 with TRBJ2-1; no clear D gene. V was shortened by 0 bases and J by 8 bases, with 8 bases between the two germline ends. CDR1 and CDR2 from the germline V gene are SGHAT and FQNNGV. There are 13 residues in the CDR3. The CDR3: CASSLDTWDEQFF. CDR3 DNA: TGTGCCAGCAGCTTAGATACGTGGGATGAGCAGTTCTTC. The full variable domain, rest sourced from reference TRBV11-2 and TRBJ2-1, is EAGVAQSPRYKIIEKRQSVAFWCNPISGHATLYWYQQILGQGPKLLIQFQNNGVVDDSQLPKDRFSAERLKGVDSTLKIQPAKLEDSAVYLCASSLDTWDEQFFGPGTRLTVL.

This chain joins TRBV27 and TRBJ2-7; 8 nucleotides agree with TRBD2. CDR1 is MNHEY and CDR2 is SMNVEV in the germline V gene (reference sequence). J was trimmed by 3 bases and V by 3 bases; bases with no gene match: 1. CDR3 length: 13 residues. Here the CDR3 reads CASSLGLGYEQYF. In nucleotides, the CDR3 is TGTGCCAGCAGTTTGGGACTAGGCTACGAGCAGTACTTC.

The V and J genes are TRBV2 and TRBJ2-7, with D perhaps TRBD1 (6 bases). V was pared by 5 bases and J by 6 bases, with 14 bases between. The CDR3 extends over 13 amino acids. Per the germline V gene, CDR1 is SNHLY and CDR2 is FYNNEI. DNA for the CDR3: TGTGCCAGCAGTAACACAGGGTTATCCGAGCAGTACTTC. Encoded protein: CASSNTGLSEQYF.

The chain has TRBV5-8 and TRBJ2-2, with no clear D. The CDR3 spans 13 residues. The ends were cut back, 2 bases at V and 3 bases at J, with 5 bases in the middle. Germline V lookup: CDR1 SGHTS, CDR2 YDEGEE. This chain's CDR3 is CASSLIYTGELFF. The CDR3 nucleotides read TGTGCCAGCAGCTTAATCTACACCGGGGAGCTGTTTTTT.

This chain links TRBV2 with TRBJ2-2; the D is unclear. The CDR3 has 13 amino acids. The germline V and J ends were trimmed by 7 bases and 3 bases, with 9 bases remaining between them. Germline CDR1 SNHLY, CDR2 FYNNEI. The CDR3, as DNA: TGTGCCAGCACTGTCGGTTACACCGGGGAGCTGTTTTTT. Translation: CASTVGYTGELFF.

This chain connects TRBV18 to TRBJ2-7; D ambiguous. CDR1 and CDR2 from the germline V gene are KGHSH and LQKENI. This CDR3 has 15 amino acids. V was clipped by 0 bases and J by 3 bases, with 12 bases between them. CDR3 residues: CASSPPASHYYEQYF. The CDR3, as DNA: TGTGCCAGCTCACCACCAGCCAGTCACTACTACGAGCAGTACTTC.

The V gene is TRBV29-1, the J gene TRBJ1-1; 7 bases are a match to TRBD1. CDR1 and CDR2 (germline): SQVTM, ANQGSEA. After removal of 6 bases from V and 7 bases from J, the junction contained 8 bases not matched to a gene. This CDR3 has 12 amino acids. CDR3 sequence reads: CSVVRGIFEAFF. As DNA, the CDR3 is TGCAGCGTAGTCAGGGGGATTTTTGAAGCTTTCTTT.

The V call is TRBV10-2, the J call TRBJ2-7; 7 nucleotides align to TRBD1. The CDR3 is made up of 13 amino acids. Germline V lookup: CDR1 WSHSY, CDR2 SAAADI. V trimming: 2 bases; J trimming: 9 bases; junction bases outside the gene matches: 7. CDR3 nucleotide sequence: TGCGCCAGCAGTGAGCACAGGGGCGCAGTGCAGTACTTC. Translating gives CASSEHRGAVQYF.

The V call is TRBV28, the J call TRBJ1-4; no clear D gene. The CDR3 runs to 16 residues. V gave up 7 bases and J gave up 0 bases, with 15 bases separating them. Germline V gene sequence: CDR1 MDHEN, CDR2 SYDVKM. CDR3 in DNA: TGTGCCAGCACTCTCTCGGGAGAGGCAACTAATGAAAAACTGTTTTTT. It codes for CASTLSGEATNEKLFF.

CDR3 sequence reads: CAWSVHQRQGGAFF. The CDR3, as DNA: TGTGCCTGGAGTGTACATCAGAGGCAGGGTGGAGCTTTCTTT. This chain uses TRBV30 with TRBJ1-1; D possibly corresponds to TRBD1 (5 bases). Germline V gene sequence: CDR1 GTSNPN, CDR2 SVGIG (reference sequence). Trimming shortened V by 0 bases and J by 10 bases, and 18 bases separated the two germline ends. This CDR3 is built from 14 residues.